The clone carrying this TCR beta chain was picked up many times. Its target is unknown. An end of the junction differs from the germline gene, which may be a read error. The source of the sample is a study of regulatory T cells in long-lasting Graves disease. Study at large: Prior antithyroid drug treatment in newly diagnosed Graves' patients lasted under 3 months.

Arm-PCR of CDR3 regions and iRepertoire HTBI primers were used to build TCR beta libraries. Each CDR3 protein is one row after TCRdb ran MiXCR on the multiplex PCR reads. The data show some 400,000 distinct CDR3 sequences, just under 15% seen once. Regarding time point: newly diagnosed GD, antithyroid drugs for less than 3 months. Extracted PBMC RNA gave rise to the TCR library. The patients included were those that came from an endocrinology department in Xi'an, China. CDR1 is DFQATT, CDR2 SNEGSKA, per germline (reference sequence). The CDR3 loop spans 14 amino acids. Notes on the study in general: Persistent disease was associated with favored TRBV28 usage and with favored use of TRBJ1-2 and TRBJ2-5.

These records were also assigned to another study, of T cells in Graves' hyperthyroidism and ophthalmopathy. Turning to that study: Hyperthyroidism in the patients, aged 18 to 65, was newly diagnosed and under 2 months in duration.

The source was peripheral blood mononuclear cells (PBMCs), collected at new diagnosis, from a patient treated with antithyroid drugs. The chain is built from TRBV20-1 and TRBJ2-7; D possibly corresponds to TRBD2 (5 bases). The clonotype was recovered from a woman aged 25-40 years with Graves disease. CDR3 loop: CSAREPGSRYEQYF. The CDR3 nucleotides are TGCAGTGCCAGAGAGCCGGGGAGCCGCTACGAGCAGTACTTC.